The rows below give T cell receptor beta chains drawn from one sample of a study of T cell repertoires in cytomegalovirus infection. MiXCR was run by TCRdb on the reads, yielding one entry per CDR3 protein. Of approximately 180,000 distinct CDR3 sequences listed, about 18% are singletons. The sequencing input was CD8+ T cells from PBMCs. The receptors were sampled from a human donor in good health (CMV status not recorded). Some clones in this sample may be carry-over from other donors' samples. CDR3s include the opening cysteine and the closing phenylalanine or tryptophan. A D gene is named only where the DNA matches it firmly. A row's size may be missing; if present it is once, few, many or a size class.

d_gene: TRBD2
v_gene: TRBV11-1
abundance: -
j_gene: TRBJ2-1
len: 18
CDR3nt: TGTGCCAGCAGCAAGGCGTCTAGCGGACCTATACCCTACAATGAGCAGTTCTTC
CDR3aa: CASSKASSGPIPYNEQFF

d_gene: TRBD2
v_gene: TRBV7-3
abundance: -
j_gene: TRBJ2-1
len: 15
CDR3nt: TGTGCCAGCAGCCAACTAGCGGGGGGGTTCAATGAGCAGTTCTTC
CDR3aa: CASSQLAGGFNEQFF

d_gene: TRBD1
v_gene: TRBV11-3
abundance: few
j_gene: TRBJ1-1
len: 17
CDR3nt: TGTGCCAGCAGCTTAGACGGGACAGAGGGAATGAACACTGAAGCTTTCTTT
CDR3aa: CASSLDGTEGMNTEAFF

d_gene: -
v_gene: TRBV20-1
abundance: -
j_gene: TRBJ1-2
len: 16
CDR3nt: TGCAGTGCTAGAGATCAAGCGGGCAGAGCTAACTATGGCTACACCTTC
CDR3aa: CSARDQAGRANYGYTF

d_gene: -
v_gene: TRBV4-1
abundance: few
j_gene: TRBJ1-5
len: 15
CDR3nt: TGCGCCAGCAGCCAATACAGGGATCCCAATCAGCCCCAGCATTTT
CDR3aa: CASSQYRDPNQPQHF

d_gene: TRBD2
v_gene: TRBV20-1
abundance: few
j_gene: TRBJ2-6
len: 16
CDR3nt: TGCAGTGCTGGCTCCGCGGGGGGGGACGGCCTCAACGTCCTGACTTTC
CDR3aa: CSAGSAGGDGLNVLTF

d_gene: -
v_gene: TRBV29-1
abundance: few
j_gene: TRBJ1-2
len: 13
CDR3nt: TGCAGCGTTCAGCCCGGTCTCCGGTCGGTCTACACCTTC
CDR3aa: CSVQPGLRSVYTF

d_gene: TRBD1
v_gene: TRBV7-2
abundance: many
j_gene: TRBJ2-3
len: 14
CDR3nt: TGTGCCAGCTGCTCGGGACAGGGCACAGATACGCAGTATTTT
CDR3aa: CASCSGQGTDTQYF

d_gene: TRBD1
v_gene: TRBV19
abundance: -
j_gene: TRBJ2-1
len: 16
CDR3nt: TGTGCCAATAGTATAGATGACAGGGGCTCCTACAATGAGCAGTTCTTC
CDR3aa: CANSIDDRGSYNEQFF

d_gene: -
v_gene: TRBV28
abundance: -
j_gene: TRBJ2-2
len: 14
CDR3nt: TGTGCCAGCAGTTTGGGGTTGGGTACCGGGGAGCTGTTTTTT
CDR3aa: CASSLGLGTGELFF

d_gene: TRBD1
v_gene: TRBV6-5
abundance: -
j_gene: TRBJ2-3
len: 16
CDR3nt: TGTGCCAGCAGTTTCCGGGACAGGGGACTGACAGATACGCAGTATTTT
CDR3aa: CASSFRDRGLTDTQYF

d_gene: TRBD1
v_gene: TRBV20-1
abundance: once
j_gene: TRBJ2-7
len: 14
CDR3nt: TGCAGTGCTAGAGACCCAAGGGACAGACGCGAGCAGTACTTC
CDR3aa: CSARDPRDRREQYF

d_gene: -
v_gene: TRBV7-8
abundance: -
j_gene: TRBJ1-2
len: 16
CDR3nt: TGTGCCAGCAGCTTAGACCCAGGGGCTAATAACTATGGCTACACCTTC
CDR3aa: CASSLDPGANNYGYTF

d_gene: TRBD1
v_gene: TRBV27
abundance: -
j_gene: TRBJ2-1
len: 20
CDR3nt: TGTGCCAGCAGTTTTACTGGACAGGGGCTAGAAGTCGGCGGTTACAATGAGCAGTTCTTC
CDR3aa: CASSFTGQGLEVGGYNEQFF

d_gene: TRBD1
v_gene: TRBV6-2/TRBV6-3
abundance: -
j_gene: TRBJ2-7
len: 15
CDR3nt: TGTGCCAGCGGACAACCGGGACAGGGCCTCTACGAGCAGTACTTC
CDR3aa: CASGQPGQGLYEQYF

d_gene: -
v_gene: TRBV12-3/TRBV12-4
abundance: -
j_gene: TRBJ2-7
len: 14
CDR3nt: TGTGCCAGCAGTTCCTCCGACCCTTTCTACGAGCAGTACTTC
CDR3aa: CASSSSDPFYEQYF

d_gene: -
v_gene: TRBV19
abundance: -
j_gene: TRBJ2-1
len: 11
CDR3nt: TGTGCCAGTAGTATCGGGACATTCGAGTTCTTC
CDR3aa: CASSIGTFEFF

d_gene: TRBD1
v_gene: TRBV2
abundance: few
j_gene: TRBJ2-2
len: 15
CDR3nt: TGTGCCACCCCGCGTCGGGACAGATCCACCGGGGAGCTGTTTTTT
CDR3aa: CATPRRDRSTGELFF

d_gene: -
v_gene: TRBV5-1
abundance: -
j_gene: TRBJ2-7
len: 11
CDR3nt: TGCGCCAGCAGCTCCCCTTGGGGGCAGTACTTC
CDR3aa: CASSSPWGQYF

d_gene: -
v_gene: TRBV7-9
abundance: -
j_gene: TRBJ2-7
len: 13
CDR3nt: TGTGCCAGCAGGTCCACCGGGACCTACGAGCAGTACTTC
CDR3aa: CASRSTGTYEQYF

d_gene: TRBD2
v_gene: TRBV15
abundance: few
j_gene: TRBJ2-5
len: 15
CDR3nt: TGTGCCACCAGCGGAGGACTAGCGGATGAAGAGACCCAGTACTTC
CDR3aa: CATSGGLADEETQYF

d_gene: TRBD1
v_gene: TRBV29-1
abundance: -
j_gene: TRBJ1-2
len: 15
CDR3nt: TGCAGCGTGACCAGACAGGGCGAGACTAACTATGGCTACACCTTC
CDR3aa: CSVTRQGETNYGYTF

d_gene: -
v_gene: TRBV6-2/TRBV6-3
abundance: -
j_gene: TRBJ1-2
len: 14
CDR3nt: TGTGCCAGCAGTTACTCCCAGGCAGGTGATGGCTACACCTTC
CDR3aa: CASSYSQAGDGYTF

d_gene: TRBD1
v_gene: TRBV28
abundance: -
j_gene: TRBJ2-7
len: 11
CDR3nt: TGTGCCAGCTGGGACAGGGGGCGAAAGTACTTC
CDR3aa: CASWDRGRKYF

d_gene: -
v_gene: TRBV12-3/TRBV12-4
abundance: few
j_gene: TRBJ1-1
len: 14
CDR3nt: TGTGCCAGCAGCCTTCAACGACAGAACACTGAAGCTTTCTTT
CDR3aa: CASSLQRQNTEAFF

d_gene: -
v_gene: TRBV7-6
abundance: many
j_gene: TRBJ2-1
len: 12
CDR3nt: TGTGCCAGCAGCTTTAATCCCAATGAGCAGTTCTTC
CDR3aa: CASSFNPNEQFF

d_gene: TRBD1
v_gene: TRBV7-6
abundance: many
j_gene: TRBJ2-3
len: 14
CDR3nt: TGTGCCAGCAGCTTGACAGGGAAGGAAGATACGCAGTATTTT
CDR3aa: CASSLTGKEDTQYF

d_gene: -
v_gene: TRBV5-6
abundance: few
j_gene: TRBJ2-7
len: 15
CDR3nt: TGTGCCAGCAGCTTGGTGCAGGAACTCTCCTACGAGCAGTACTTC
CDR3aa: CASSLVQELSYEQYF

d_gene: -
v_gene: TRBV7-9
abundance: few
j_gene: TRBJ2-5
len: 14
CDR3nt: TGTGCCAGCAGCGGAACGGGTTCCCAAGAGACCCAGTACTTC
CDR3aa: CASSGTGSQETQYF

d_gene: TRBD2
v_gene: TRBV6-2/TRBV6-3
abundance: -
j_gene: TRBJ2-3
len: 16
CDR3nt: TGTGCCAGCAGTGCCCGCGGGGGGGCACGCACAGATACGCAGTATTTT
CDR3aa: CASSARGGARTDTQYF

d_gene: TRBD1
v_gene: TRBV2
abundance: -
j_gene: TRBJ2-5
len: 14
CDR3nt: TGTGCCAGCAGTGATGTACCAGGGGGAGAGACCCAGTACTTC
CDR3aa: CASSDVPGGETQYF

d_gene: -
v_gene: TRBV25-1
abundance: -
j_gene: TRBJ2-5
len: 10
CDR3nt: TGTGCCAGCAGAGGAGAGACCCAGTACTTC
CDR3aa: CASRGETQYF

d_gene: -
v_gene: TRBV6-6
abundance: -
j_gene: TRBJ2-3
len: 14
CDR3nt: TGTGCCAGCAGTACCCTAGGCAGGACAGATACGCAGTATTTT
CDR3aa: CASSTLGRTDTQYF

d_gene: TRBD2
v_gene: TRBV5-4
abundance: few
j_gene: TRBJ2-5
len: 16
CDR3nt: TGTGCCAGCAGCCGTACTAGCGGGGGGGGCCAAGAGACCCAGTACTTC
CDR3aa: CASSRTSGGGQETQYF

d_gene: -
v_gene: TRBV29-1
abundance: few
j_gene: TRBJ2-2
len: 13
CDR3nt: TGCAGCGTTGTAAGGAGAAACACCGGGGAGCTGTTTTTT
CDR3aa: CSVVRRNTGELFF

d_gene: TRBD2
v_gene: TRBV20-1
abundance: few
j_gene: TRBJ2-7
len: 14
CDR3nt: TGCAGTGCTACGGGACTACTGAGCTCCTACGAGCAGTACTTC
CDR3aa: CSATGLLSSYEQYF

d_gene: -
v_gene: TRBV2
abundance: -
j_gene: TRBJ2-3
len: 12
CDR3nt: TGTGCCATCCTTACGGGCGGCGATACGCAGTATTTT
CDR3aa: CAILTGGDTQYF

d_gene: TRBD2
v_gene: TRBV29-1
abundance: few
j_gene: TRBJ2-7
len: 14
CDR3nt: TGCAGCGTTGAAATCGCGGGGGGAAACTACGAGCAGTACTTC
CDR3aa: CSVEIAGGNYEQYF

d_gene: TRBD2
v_gene: TRBV7-2
abundance: many
j_gene: TRBJ2-2
len: 16
CDR3nt: TGTGCCAGCAGCTTCGTTAAGCGGGGGGTCACCGGGGAGCTGTTTTTT
CDR3aa: CASSFVKRGVTGELFF

d_gene: -
v_gene: TRBV19
abundance: few
j_gene: TRBJ2-7
len: 15
CDR3nt: TGTGCCAGTAGTGCCCGGGACATCACGTCCTACGAGCAGTACTTC
CDR3aa: CASSARDITSYEQYF

d_gene: -
v_gene: TRBV20-1
abundance: -
j_gene: TRBJ1-2
len: 13
CDR3nt: TGCAGTGCTAGAGATCCCCAGACGTATGGCTACACCTTC
CDR3aa: CSARDPQTYGYTF

d_gene: -
v_gene: TRBV6-6
abundance: -
j_gene: TRBJ1-2
len: 13
CDR3nt: TGTGCCAGCAGTTACCCTAAGAACTATGGCTACACCTTC
CDR3aa: CASSYPKNYGYTF

d_gene: -
v_gene: TRBV28
abundance: many
j_gene: TRBJ1-1
len: 14
CDR3nt: TGTGCCAGCAGTTTATCAGGGGTCGGCACTGAAGCTTTCTTT
CDR3aa: CASSLSGVGTEAFF

d_gene: TRBD2
v_gene: TRBV20-1
abundance: -
j_gene: TRBJ2-1
len: 10
CDR3nt: TGCAGTGCTAGGGGCGGGAGGCAGTTCTTC
CDR3aa: CSARGGRQFF

d_gene: -
v_gene: TRBV27
abundance: few
j_gene: TRBJ1-1
len: 13
CDR3nt: TGTGCCAGCAGGAGAATCAAGGACACTGAAGCTTTCTTT
CDR3aa: CASRRIKDTEAFF

d_gene: -
v_gene: TRBV6-5
abundance: -
j_gene: TRBJ2-7
len: 15
CDR3nt: TGTGCCAGCAGTCCCTTCCGGGGGGCGGGTGCCGAGCAGTACTTC
CDR3aa: CASSPFRGAGAEQYF

d_gene: -
v_gene: TRBV19
abundance: many
j_gene: TRBJ1-1
len: 16
CDR3nt: TGTGCCAGTAGTATAGGGACAATTACTCTTAACACTGAAGCTTTCTTT
CDR3aa: CASSIGTITLNTEAFF

d_gene: TRBD1
v_gene: TRBV7-8
abundance: -
j_gene: TRBJ2-5
len: 16
CDR3nt: TGTGCCAGCAGCGAATCGGGACAGGGGCACCAAGAGACCCAGTACTTC
CDR3aa: CASSESGQGHQETQYF

d_gene: TRBD2
v_gene: TRBV7-2
abundance: medium-sized
j_gene: TRBJ2-7
len: 15
CDR3nt: TGTGCCAGCAGCTTAGCTGGCGGGGGGGCCCACGAGCAGTACTTC
CDR3aa: CASSLAGGGAHEQYF

d_gene: -
v_gene: TRBV7-9
abundance: few
j_gene: TRBJ1-4
len: 16
CDR3nt: TGTGCCAGCAGCTCAATTCGAGGGACCACTAATGAAAAACTGTTTTTT
CDR3aa: CASSSIRGTTNEKLFF

d_gene: -
v_gene: TRBV12-3/TRBV12-4
abundance: -
j_gene: TRBJ2-3
len: 15
CDR3nt: TGTGCCAGCAGTTCTCCGGGGCCCAACACAGATACGCAGTATTTT
CDR3aa: CASSSPGPNTDTQYF

d_gene: TRBD1
v_gene: TRBV5-5
abundance: few
j_gene: TRBJ1-2
len: 14
CDR3nt: TGTGCCAGCAGCCAAACCGGGACAGGGTATGGCTACACCTTC
CDR3aa: CASSQTGTGYGYTF

d_gene: TRBD2
v_gene: TRBV6-1
abundance: -
j_gene: TRBJ2-1
len: 17
CDR3nt: TGTGCCAGCAGGGTAGCGGGCCACGGTAGCTCCTACAATGAGCAGTTCTTC
CDR3aa: CASRVAGHGSSYNEQFF

d_gene: -
v_gene: TRBV7-3
abundance: few
j_gene: TRBJ2-1
len: 16
CDR3nt: TGTGCCAGCAGCTCGAAAGCGGGACAGAATTACAATGAGCAGTTCTTC
CDR3aa: CASSSKAGQNYNEQFF

d_gene: TRBD2
v_gene: TRBV7-2
abundance: many
j_gene: TRBJ2-1
len: 19
CDR3nt: TGTGCCAGCAGCTTAGGAATAGTCGTAGCGGGGGGCTCCTACAATGAGCAGTTCTTC
CDR3aa: CASSLGIVVAGGSYNEQFF

d_gene: -
v_gene: TRBV19
abundance: -
j_gene: TRBJ1-1
len: 10
CDR3nt: TGTGCCAGTAGTAGGACTGAAGCTTTCTTT
CDR3aa: CASSRTEAFF

d_gene: -
v_gene: TRBV7-8
abundance: -
j_gene: TRBJ2-6
len: 18
CDR3nt: TGTGCCAGCAGCTTAGGGGGAGGACTAAGAACTGGGGCCAACGTCCTGACTTTC
CDR3aa: CASSLGGGLRTGANVLTF

d_gene: -
v_gene: TRBV27
abundance: -
j_gene: TRBJ2-1
len: 17
CDR3nt: TGTGCCAGCAGTTTACCCCCCACGGGGCGAACCTACAATGAGCAGTTCTTC
CDR3aa: CASSLPPTGRTYNEQFF

d_gene: TRBD1
v_gene: TRBV7-6
abundance: -
j_gene: TRBJ1-2
len: 15
CDR3nt: TGTGCCAGCAGCGCAGGGACAGGTTGGAACTATGGCTACACCTTC
CDR3aa: CASSAGTGWNYGYTF

d_gene: TRBD1
v_gene: TRBV20-1
abundance: -
j_gene: TRBJ2-7
len: 17
CDR3nt: TGCAGTGCTGAGGCCCGCTTAACAGGGGCCGGCTCCTACGAGCAGTACTTC
CDR3aa: CSAEARLTGAGSYEQYF